The 21 T cell receptor beta chains below all came from one sample that was sequenced in a study of blood T cells in healthy people across ages. It was with a sample-barcoded 5' primer and a J-beta primer mix that a second PCR of roughly 7 to 12 cycles was run. TCRdb re-called the 5' RACE reads through MiXCR, storing one row per CDR3 protein. The repertoire holds approximately 810,000 distinct CDR3 sequences, with under 35% as singletons. Sequencing was carried out using blood. The receptor source for this set is a woman aged 80 or older in good health.

This clonotype was observed many times. The chain joins TRBV6-5 to TRBJ2-7, with TRBD1 matching over 8 bases. Germline CDR1 MNHEY, CDR2 SVGAGI. Germline trimming cut 4 bases from V and 1 base from J; bases unmatched to any gene: 3. The CDR3 is 14 amino acids. In DNA form, the CDR3 reads TGTGCCAGCAGTTGGGACAGGTTATCCTACGAGCAGTACTTC. It codes for CASSWDRLSYEQYF.

In this sample, this clonotype turned up a few times. One end of the junction is discordant with germline, which a read error may explain. The CDR3, as DNA: TGTGCCTGCAGCACCTCTAGCGGCCTAGGGGGGCAGTTCTTC. Its protein is CACSTSSGLGGQFF. V gene TRBV9 combines with J gene TRBJ2-1, with a tentative D call TRBD2 (7 bases). Germline assignment: CDR1 SGDLS and CDR2 YYNGEE. The CDR3 has 14 amino acids.

The genes are TRBV5-6 and TRBJ1-1; no definite D call. Deletions cut 3 bases from V and 3 bases from J, with 9 bases between. The CDR3 sequence is 13 residues long. From germline, CDR1 is SGHDT and CDR2 YYEEEE. In DNA, the CDR3 is TGTGCCAGCAGCTGGAGCGTAGACACTGAAGCTTTCTTT. Amino acid sequence: CASSWSVDTEAFF. Combining the CDR3 with reference TRBV5-6 and TRBJ1-1 gives the whole variable domain DAGVTQSPTHLIKTRGQQVTLRCSPKSGHDTVSWYQQALGQGPQFIFQYYEEEERQRGNFPDRFSGHQFPNYSSELNVNALLLGDSALYLCASSWSVDTEAFFGQGTRLTVV.

This clonotype was counted only a few times. V is TRBV7-6 and J is TRBJ2-1; 13 bases align to TRBD2. This CDR3 comprises 16 residues. The germline CDR1 and CDR2 sequences are SGHVS and FNYEAQ. Unmatched junction bases numbered 4, after V lost 3 bases and J lost 5 bases. The CDR3 spells CASSFGLAGENNEQFF. The CDR3 DNA sequence: TGTGCCAGCAGCTTTGGACTAGCGGGGGAGAACAATGAGCAGTTCTTC. Looking up the rest from reference TRBV7-6 and TRBJ2-1 gives the full variable domain: GAGVSQSPRYKVTKRGQDVALRCDPISGHVSLYWYRQALGQGPEFLTYFNYEAQQDKSGLPNDRFSAERPEGSISTLTIQRTEQRDSAMYRCASSFGLAGENNEQFFGPGTRLTVL.

The rearrangement links TRBV12-3 or TRBV12-4 to TRBJ1-4; TRBD1 matches 9 bases. The trim removed 6 bases at V and 8 bases at J, leaving 10 bases unmatched. The CDR3 length is 15 residues. CDR3 sequence (DNA): TGTGCCAGCAGCCACGGGACAGGGATGATAGAAAAACTGTTTTTT. It specifies CASSHGTGMIEKLFF.

This clonotype was recorded many times. The rearrangement uses TRBV5-5 and TRBJ1-2, with 7 bases fitting TRBD1. This CDR3 is built from 16 residues. Germline V gene data show CDR1 as SGHKS and CDR2 as YYEKEE (reference sequence). Trimming at V came to 4 bases and at J to 5 bases, leaving 14 bases not matched to a gene. In DNA, the CDR3 is TGTGCCAGCAGCACGGGACAGCCTCTAACTATTTATGGCTACACCTTC. It specifies CASSTGQPLTIYGYTF.

This clonotype was found a few times. The chain joins TRBV20-1 to TRBJ1-4, with TRBD1 as a possible D gene (5 bases). CDR3 length: 15 amino acids. V was cut by 1 base and J by 8 bases, with 17 bases left in between. CDR1 and CDR2 from the germline V gene are DFQATT and SNEGSKA (reference sequence). CDR3 loop: CSARGGTGGSEKLFF. The CDR3 DNA reads TGCAGTGCTAGAGGAGGGACCGGAGGATCCGAAAAACTGTTTTTT.

The chain recombines TRBV6-5 with TRBJ1-6; 7 bases match TRBD1. This CDR3 comprises 15 residues. Germline lookup yields CDR1 MNHEY and CDR2 SVGAGI. V was pared by 2 bases and J by 9 bases, with 7 bases of the junction left unmatched. The CDR3 sequence: CASSYEGAGGSPLHF. CDR3 nucleotide sequence: TGTGCCAGCAGTTACGAGGGGGCCGGGGGTTCACCCCTCCACTTT.

This clonotype was seen many times. J is TRBJ1-2 and V is TRBV6-2 or TRBV6-3, with no clear D. Per the germline V gene, CDR1 is MNHEY and CDR2 is SVGEGT. V gave up 4 bases and J gave up 6 bases, with 6 bases separating them. CDR3 size: 11 residues. CDR3 DNA sequence: TGTGCCAGCAGTTTCTTCGATGGCTACACCTTC. Translating gives CASSFFDGYTF.

V gene TRBV6-5 combines with J gene TRBJ1-4; D remains unclear. V was cut by 0 bases and J by 8 bases, with 22 bases left in between. The CDR3 runs 18 residues. Germline CDR1 is MNHEY and CDR2 is SVGAGI. The CDR3 DNA reads as TGTGCCAGCAGTTACTCGCTAAGACGTCCTACACATCCCGAAAAACTGTTTTTT. This sequence encodes CASSYSLRRPTHPEKLFF.

At least ten counts were recorded for this clonotype. The chain joins TRBV27 to TRBJ2-7; D is unclear. CDR3 length: 11 residues. Germline-derived CDR1 and CDR2 are MNHEY and SMNVEV (reference sequence). The V end was cut by 8 bases, the J end by 2 bases, with 7 bases between. The CDR3 loop is CASGPPYEQYF. CDR3 bases: TGTGCCAGCGGACCTCCCTACGAGCAGTACTTC.

As regards this clonotype: A much larger clone lies a single base off, so this may be a read error. The V and J genes are TRBV20-1 and TRBJ2-5, with D unclear. The CDR3 runs 11 residues. V lost 0 bases to trimming and J lost 7 bases, with 6 bases between them. Germline V gene lookup returns CDR1 DFQATT and CDR2 SNEGSKA (reference sequence). The CDR3 region has the DNA TGCAGTGCTAGAGACTCCTCGACCCAGTACTTC. Translating it yields CSARDSSTQYF.

The rearrangement links TRBV18 to TRBJ1-1, with D tentatively TRBD1 (6 bases). V was trimmed by 6 bases and J by 4 bases, leaving 9 bases between them. The V gene's germline CDR1 is KGHSH and CDR2 LQKENI. This CDR3 comprises 12 residues. The CDR3 DNA reads TGTGCCAGCTCGCCGGACAGCACTGAAGCTTTCTTT. Translating it yields CASSPDSTEAFF. Based on the CDR3 plus reference TRBV18 and TRBJ1-1, the full variable domain is NAGVMQNPRHLVRRRGQEARLRCSPMKGHSHVYWYRQLPEEGLKFMVYLQKENIIDESGMPKERFSAEFPKEGPSILRIQQVVRGDSAAYFCASSPDSTEAFFGQGTRLTVV.

This clonotype occurred many times. This chain joins TRBV10-3 and TRBJ2-5, with 10 bases that match TRBD2. The germline V gene encodes CDR1 ENHRY and CDR2 SYGVKD. J gave up 4 bases and V 0 bases, and 5 bases lay outside the gene matches. This CDR3 region has 16 residues. For the CDR3, the DNA is TGTGCCATCAGTGAGTCGGCTAGCGGGGGCCCAGAGACCCAGTACTTC. Translation gives CAISESASGGPETQYF.

This chain joins TRBV6-5 and TRBJ2-3; tentative D call: TRBD1 (5 bases). V shed 2 bases and J shed 5 bases, with 8 bases lying between them. This CDR3 spans 13 amino acids. Per the germline V gene, CDR1 is MNHEY and CDR2 is SVGAGI. The CDR3 DNA follows: TGTGCCAGCAGTTACCTGGGGCAAGATACGCAGTATTTT. Its translation is CASSYLGQDTQYF.

This clonotype came up many times. The chain uses TRBV9 and TRBJ1-2; D is perhaps TRBD1 (5 bases). V lost 0 bases to trimming and J lost 4 bases, with 10 bases between them. The CDR3 extends over 14 amino acids. Germline loops: CDR1 SGDLS, CDR2 YYNGEE. In DNA, the CDR3 is TGTGCCAGCAGCGTAGTGGGGGGAAGCTATGGCTACACCTTC. Its translation is CASSVVGGSYGYTF.

There are many counts of this clonotype. The chain recombines TRBV3-1 with TRBJ1-2; 9 bases are a match to TRBD1. Germline CDR1 reads LGHDT; CDR2 reads YNNKEL (reference sequence). This CDR3 is built from 15 residues. The V gene end was trimmed by 4 bases and the J gene end by 4 bases; junction bases not matched to a gene: 7. CDR3 sequence: CASSPGQGRIYGYTF. The CDR3 DNA reads TGTGCCAGCAGCCCGGGACAGGGACGGATCTATGGCTACACCTTC.

At least ten counts were recorded for this clonotype. This chain connects TRBV9 to TRBJ2-7; maybe TRBD1 (6 bases). Germline values: CDR1 SGDLS, CDR2 YYNGEE. Trimming stripped 4 bases from V and 0 bases from J, with 14 bases between. This CDR3 comprises 15 residues. The DNA of the CDR3 is TGTGCCAGCAGCCCGCAGACAGGATACTCCTACGAGCAGTACTTC. Its translation is CASSPQTGYSYEQYF.

The chain carries TRBV10-3 and TRBJ2-7; tentatively, D is TRBD2 (6 bases). CDR1 and CDR2 (germline): ENHRY, SYGVKD. CDR3 length equals 11 residues. V lost 10 bases to trimming and J lost 6 bases, with 13 bases between them. This chain's CDR3 is CATGEVREQYF. CDR3 coding DNA: TGTGCCACCGGGGAGGTGCGCGAGCAGTACTTC.

This clonotype was seen repeatedly, ten times or more. The gene calls are TRBV4-3 and TRBJ2-4; 13 nucleotides match TRBD2. From germline, CDR1 is LGHNA and CDR2 YSLEER. V lost 0 bases, J lost 3 bases, and 8 bases stayed unmatched. The CDR3 spans 19 residues. The CDR3 loop is CASSQERLAGGLGKNIQYF. CDR3 sequence (DNA): TGCGCCAGCAGCCAAGAGAGACTAGCGGGGGGCCTGGGCAAAAACATTCAGTACTTC.

The chain is built from TRBV20-1 and TRBJ2-7; no definite D call. V was pared by 6 bases and J by 3 bases, with 12 bases between. The CDR3 runs 12 residues. Germline CDR1 and CDR2: DFQATT and SNEGSKA (reference sequence). The CDR3 coding sequence is TGCAGTGCACAGAAAGTGATCTACGAGCAGTACTTC. The encoded protein is CSAQKVIYEQYF.